This TCR beta chain was captured in a study of somatic mutations in cytotoxic T cells in rheumatoid arthritis. Across the whole study: There were some V beta antibody-stained T-cell populations flow-sorted at nearly 100% purity, and these included V beta1+ cells sequenced for TCRB.

Sequencing was performed with immunoSEQ multiplex PCR; in TCRdb, only in-frame clones are kept and a portion is missing. The sample includes 15,000 to 20,000 clones, approximately 80% of them seen just once. Overall study findings and caveats: The antigen targets of the expanded CD8+ clones were unknown.

About this clone itself: Its specificity is unknown.

Between the trimmed V and J ends, which lost 6 bases and 3 bases, there was a span of 5 bases. Germline V lookup: CDR1 MNHNY, CDR2 SVGAGI (reference sequence). CDR3 size: 11 residues. Positively selected by magnetic beads, CD4+ and CD8+ cells were purity-checked by flow cytometry. V usage is TRBV6-6 and J usage is TRBJ1-2, with D hard to call. Specimen: CD8+ T cells sorted from blood. This TCR came from an adult with rheumatoid arthritis. The CDR3 DNA is TGTGCCAGCAGGACCGACTATGGCTACACCTTC. This sequence encodes CASRTDYGYTF.